This entry lists 21 T cell receptor beta chains sequenced from one sample in a study of T cells in Graves' hyperthyroidism and ophthalmopathy. Using RNA transcripts as the source, TCR beta CDR3 regions were amplified. HTBI primers were used for first-round RT-PCR of the TCR CDR3. TCRdb reprocessed the multiplex PCR reads with MiXCR, giving one entry per CDR3 protein. This table holds roughly 550,000 distinct CDR3 sequences, around 16% found once. Sequenced sample: blood. Receptors originate from a woman aged 30 to 39 with Graves' ophthalmopathy.

In this sample, this clonotype turned up many times. The chain links TRBV6-2 or TRBV6-3 to TRBJ2-7; 8 nucleotides align to TRBD1. CDR3 length equals 14 residues. The V gene's germline CDR1 is MNHEY and CDR2 SVGEGT. Trimming took 10 bases from V and 3 from J; bases not matched to a gene: 11. The CDR3, as DNA: TGTGCCACCAGGGGGCTGGGTCATGTCTACGAGCAGTACTTC. Its protein is CATRGLGHVYEQYF.

This clonotype has ten or more counts. V gene TRBV20-1 combines with J gene TRBJ2-3, with 7 nucleotides matching TRBD2. The CDR3 is 18 residues long. J gave up 0 bases and V 6 bases, and 18 bases lay outside the gene matches. Germline-derived CDR1 and CDR2 are DFQATT and SNEGSKA (reference sequence). The CDR3 here is CSALLPGLSFFSTDTQYF. For the CDR3, the DNA is TGCAGTGCCTTACTACCGGGACTATCATTCTTTAGCACAGATACGCAGTATTTT.

The table lists this clonotype with many counts. This chain connects TRBV2 to TRBJ2-5; perhaps TRBD2 as D (5 bases). V shed 3 bases and J shed 3 bases, with 17 bases lying between them. This CDR3 comprises 16 residues. In germline, CDR1 is SNHLY, CDR2 FYNNEI. CDR3 sequence reads: CASSEFSEAGKETQYF. The CDR3, as DNA: TGTGCCAGCAGTGAGTTTTCGGAGGCGGGCAAAGAGACCCAGTACTTC. Complete variable domain (other parts from reference TRBV2 and TRBJ2-5): EPEVTQTPSHQVTQMGQEVILRCVPISNHLYFYWYRQILGQKVEFLVSFYNNEISEKSEIFDDQFSVERPDGSNFTLKIRSTKLEDSAMYFCASSEFSEAGKETQYFGPGTRLLVL.

This clonotype was counted many times. The chain combines TRBV28 with TRBJ1-5; 7 nucleotides align to TRBD1. The CDR3 consists of 17 residues. Germline trimming cut 8 bases from V and 1 base from J; bases unmatched to any gene: 14. Germline V CDR1 and CDR2: MDHEN, SYDVKM. The CDR3 spells CASRRSPTGTSNQPQHF. The CDR3 nucleotides are TGTGCCAGCCGACGAAGCCCGACAGGGACAAGCAATCAGCCCCAGCATTTT.

This clonotype has at least ten counts. CDR3 in DNA: TGCGCCAGCAGCCTCAAAACCCAGGGAGCCTACGAGCAGTACTTC. Protein sequence: CASSLKTQGAYEQYF. J is TRBJ2-7 and V is TRBV5-1, with D perhaps TRBD1 or TRBD2 (5 bases each). Germline CDR1 SGHRS, CDR2 YFSETQ. The CDR3 length is 15 residues. Trimming took 4 bases from V and 2 from J, leaving 16 bases between them.

In this sample, this clonotype turned up many times. The V and J genes are TRBV20-1 and TRBJ1-1, with no clear D. Germline lookup yields CDR1 DFQATT and CDR2 SNEGSKA (reference sequence). Trimming shortened V by 4 bases and J by 7 bases, and 13 bases separated the two germline ends. The CDR3 contains 12 residues. CDR3: CSAIREDGEAFF. The CDR3 DNA reads as TGCAGTGCTATAAGGGAAGATGGTGAAGCTTTCTTT.

This chain connects TRBV6-1 to TRBJ2-7; TRBD1 matches at 8 bases. V shed 6 bases and J 0 bases; nucleotides not matched to a gene: 7. The V gene's germline CDR1 is MNHNS and CDR2 SASEGT. The CDR3 has 15 amino acids. The CDR3 here is CASRTRGLSSYEQYF. CDR3 nucleotide sequence: TGTGCCAGCAGAACCAGGGGGCTAAGCTCCTACGAGCAGTACTTC.

The chain couples TRBV6-1 to TRBJ2-3; TRBD1 aligns across 9 bases. The CDR3 consists of 14 residues. Germline CDR1 reads MNHNS; CDR2 reads SASEGT. The junction had 8 bases not matched to a gene; V was cut back by 6 bases and J by 7 bases. CDR3 DNA: TGTGCCAGCAGAGGGGACAGGGAGAAACATACGCAGTATTTT. Protein product: CASRGDREKHTQYF.

This clonotype was recorded many times. The chain couples TRBV6-5 to TRBJ2-7, with 9 positions matching TRBD2. The CDR3 is made up of 16 amino acids. Trimming took 0 bases from V and 6 from J; bases not matched to a gene: 9. Germline assignment: CDR1 MNHEY and CDR2 SVGAGI. CDR3 sequence: CASSYSSAGGPGEQYF. The CDR3 nucleotides are TGTGCCAGCAGTTACTCTTCGGCGGGAGGGCCTGGCGAGCAGTACTTC.

This clonotype was seen at least ten times. The chain joins TRBV29-1 to TRBJ2-4, with TRBD1 as a possible D gene (6 bases). The CDR3 runs to 11 residues. Trimming took off 4 bases at V and 10 bases at J, with 11 bases between the two ends. CDR1 and CDR2 (germline): SQVTM, ANQGSEA. CDR3 bases: TGCAGCGTTGGGGACACGGAGATTCAGTACTTC. Residues: CSVGDTEIQYF.

This clonotype occurred many times. The chain uses TRBV11-2 and TRBJ1-4, with 7 bases matching TRBD1. Looked up from germline, CDR1 is SGHAT and CDR2 is FQNNGV. Trimming removed 5 bases from V and 8 bases from J; junction bases left unmatched: 11. The CDR3 is 15 amino acids. The CDR3 bases are TGTGCCAGCAGCCTATCAGGGGGTTGGGAGGAAAAACTGTTTTTT. Translating it yields CASSLSGGWEEKLFF.

This clonotype was detected a few times. The V gene is TRBV6-1, the J gene TRBJ1-1; D may be TRBD1 (5 bases). The CDR3 loop spans 16 amino acids. Trimming shortened V by 2 bases and J by 1 base, and 14 bases separated the two germline ends. From germline, CDR1 is MNHNS and CDR2 SASEGT. The CDR3 region is CASSELRGFRNTEAFF. The CDR3 bases are TGTGCCAGCAGTGAACTAAGGGGATTCAGGAACACTGAAGCTTTCTTT.

Ten or more counts support this clonotype. This chain uses TRBV11-2 with TRBJ2-7; D remains unclear. The CDR3 contains 15 residues. V shed 2 bases and J shed 2 bases, with 13 bases lying between them. The germline gives CDR1 SGHAT, CDR2 FQNNGV. The CDR3 nucleotides are TGTGCCAGCAGCTTACTCCGGGTGGGCCCCTACGAGCAGTACTTC. Amino acid sequence: CASSLLRVGPYEQYF.

There are a few counts of this clonotype. This chain connects TRBV29-1 to TRBJ2-7; D ambiguous. This CDR3 has 14 amino acids. Trimming shortened V by 1 base and J by 1 base, and 11 bases separated the two germline ends. Germline lookup yields CDR1 SQVTM and CDR2 ANQGSEA. CDR3 in DNA: TGCAGCGTTGAAGTGAGGCTAGGTTCCTACGAGCAGTACTTC. It translates to CSVEVRLGSYEQYF.

In its sample, this clonotype was seen a few times. The V gene is TRBV5-1, the J gene TRBJ2-1; 11 bases align to TRBD2. CDR3 length equals 19 residues. The V segment lost 3 bases and the J segment 0 bases; nucleotides outside the gene matches: 11. CDR1 and CDR2 (germline): SGHRS, YFSETQ. The CDR3 loop reads CASSSGLAAHGSSYNEQFF. DNA of the CDR3: TGCGCCAGCAGCTCGGGACTAGCGGCCCACGGGAGCTCCTACAATGAGCAGTTCTTC.

This clonotype was observed at least ten times. V usage is TRBV6-2 or TRBV6-3 and J usage is TRBJ2-5, with D perhaps TRBD2 (6 bases). The V and J ends lost 6 bases and 6 bases respectively, with 11 bases between them. Germline-derived CDR1 and CDR2 are MNHEY and SVGEGT. This CDR3 has 12 amino acids. CDR3: CASRREAKTQYF. CDR3 sequence (DNA): TGTGCCAGCAGAAGGGAGGCGAAGACCCAGTACTTC.

The J gene is TRBJ1-6, the V gene TRBV5-6; 9 nucleotides agree with TRBD1. Germline V gives CDR1 SGHDT, CDR2 YYEEEE. V gave up 5 bases and J gave up 7 bases; unmatched junction bases: 7. The CDR3 is 15 residues long. CDR3 nucleotide sequence: TGTGCCAGCAGTCGAACCGGGACAGGGAATTCACCCCTCCACTTT. Amino acids: CASSRTGTGNSPLHF.

Ten or more counts support this clonotype. The J gene is TRBJ1-4, the V gene TRBV18; 7 bases match TRBD1. After removal of 3 bases from V and 14 bases from J, the junction contained 12 bases not matched to a gene. The germline gives CDR1 KGHSH, CDR2 LQKENI. CDR3 size: 14 residues. CDR3 region: CASSPTLQGIRLFF. Here the CDR3 DNA reads TGTGCCAGCTCACCCACGCTACAGGGGATACGCCTGTTTTTT. Based on the CDR3 plus reference TRBV18 and TRBJ1-4, the full variable domain is NAGVMQNPRHLVRRRGQEARLRCSPMKGHSHVYWYRQLPEEGLKFMVYLQKENIIDESGMPKERFSAEFPKEGPSILRIQQVVRGDSAAYFCASSPTLQGIRLFFGSGTQLSVL.

By frequency in the sample, this clonotype is large (0.1 to 1%). This chain joins TRBV19 and TRBJ2-3; 8 bases map to TRBD1. This CDR3 spans 15 amino acids. Per germline, CDR1 LNHDA and CDR2 SQIVND (reference sequence). Unmatched junction bases numbered 8, after V lost 7 bases and J lost 2 bases. The CDR3 region is CASNNGQGYTDTQYF. The CDR3 coding sequence is TGTGCCAGTAATAACGGACAGGGCTACACAGATACGCAGTATTTT.

This clonotype showed up just a few times. J is TRBJ2-1 and V is TRBV20-1; the match to TRBD2 covers 13 bases. V shed 4 bases and J 1 base; nucleotides not matched to a gene: 13. The CDR3 consists of 19 residues. The germline V gene encodes CDR1 DFQATT and CDR2 SNEGSKA (reference sequence). This CDR3 reads CSAKGITSGRVGSYNEQFF. Written as DNA, the CDR3 is TGCAGTGCTAAGGGGATAACTAGCGGGAGGGTTGGGTCCTACAATGAGCAGTTCTTC.

The chain has TRBV10-3 and TRBJ2-3; 9 bases agree with TRBD1. There are 13 residues in the CDR3. V was pared by 4 bases and J by 9 bases, with 5 bases of the junction left unmatched. Looked up from germline, CDR1 is ENHRY and CDR2 is SYGVKD. This chain's CDR3 is CAISGGQGLTQYF. The CDR3 bases are TGTGCCATCAGTGGGGGACAGGGCCTCACGCAGTATTTT.